Described below is a single T cell receptor (beta chain) sequence and its context. The CDR3 totals 13 residues. The V and J ends lost 5 bases and 4 bases respectively, with 13 bases between them. Per germline, CDR1 GTSNPN and CDR2 SVGIG (reference sequence). Original handling: Cell counts per sample came from amplifying reference gene primers. Method: immunoSEQ multiplex PCR; TCRdb's copy keeps in-frame clones and lacks some. The DNA was the basis for D and trimming; V, J and clone size are from that table. Here the sample spans hundreds of thousands of clones, more than 70% being singletons. Participant age was roughly 18 to 89 years, and participants resided in fewer than 30 US areas. The data were obtained in a study of blood T cell repertoires in COVID-19. Overall study: The analysed material was cDNA or gDNA that came from T cells, B-cell-depleted T cells, or PBMCs.

The chain carries TRBV30 and TRBJ2-3; D perhaps matches TRBD1 (6 bases). What was sequenced was PBMCs or T cells enriched from blood (not recorded which). This clonotype was sampled from a man aged 40-49 years in a cohort exposed to, infected with or recovered from COVID-19 (not recorded which). The CDR3 loop reads CAWALQGSDTQYF. CDR3 sequence (DNA): TGTGCCTGGGCGCTACAGGGCTCAGATACGCAGTATTTT. The entire variable domain, with the rest obtained from reference TRBV30 and TRBJ2-3, is as follows: SQTIHQWPATLVQPVGSPLSLECTVEGTSNPNLYWYRQAAGRGLQLLFYSVGIGQISSEVPQNLSASRPQDRQFILSSKKLLLSDSGFYLCAWALQGSDTQYFGPGTRLTVL.